Shown below are 2 T cell receptor beta chains from a single sample sequenced in a study of regulatory T cells in long-lasting Graves disease. Both iRepertoire HTBI primers and Arm-PCR of CDR3 regions were used to build the TCR beta libraries. One entry per CDR3 protein, called by TCRdb with MiXCR from the multiplex PCR reads. The sample records roughly 350,000 distinct CDR3 sequences, about 16% being singletons. Noted time point: newly diagnosed GD, antithyroid drugs for less than 3 months. PBMC RNA served as the TCR library source. Another study also made use of these data, one on T cells in Graves' hyperthyroidism and ophthalmopathy.

The sequencing used peripheral blood mononuclear cells (PBMCs), collected at new diagnosis, from a patient treated with antithyroid drugs. Receptors originate from a woman younger than 30 with Graves disease.

The table lists this clonotype with a few counts. This rearrangement joins TRBV5-6 to TRBJ1-4; D remains ambiguous. The germline gives CDR1 SGHDT, CDR2 YYEEEE. Trimming stripped 0 bases from V and 8 bases from J, with 8 bases between. CDR3 size: 13 residues. CDR3 amino acids: CASSLERAEKLFF. The CDR3 DNA sequence: TGTGCCAGCAGCTTGGAAAGGGCCGAAAAACTGTTTTTT.

The table lists this clonotype with many counts. This chain connects TRBV7-8 to TRBJ1-1; D not certain. V shed 0 bases and J shed 1 base, with 12 bases lying between them. Germline V CDR1 and CDR2: SGHVS, FQNEAQ. The CDR3 has 16 amino acids. The CDR3 nucleotides read TGTGCCAGCAGCTTAGCGGTTGCGACAAAGAACACTGAAGCTTTCTTT. Translated, it gives CASSLAVATKNTEAFF.